This T cell receptor (beta chain) derives from a study of blood T cell repertoires in COVID-19. Across the study: Sources were T cells, B-cell-depleted T cells, or PBMCs; the material itself was cDNA or gDNA.

Cohorts were assigned according to the clinical history that participants reported. A PCR-confirmed or clinician-diagnosed COVID-19 case had contacted exposed participants within 2 weeks of entry. As originally analysed: Reference gene primer amplification yielded estimated nucleated cell counts. TCRdb's table, derived via immunoSEQ multiplex PCR, lists solely in-frame clones and lacks some. The D gene and trimming were derived from the DNA, and the V and J assignments and clone size from that table. Of almost 350,000 clones in the sample, around nine tenths were seen once. There are 19 residues in the CDR3.

The TCR originated in a woman aged 30 to 39 who had been exposed to COVID-19. V is TRBV1 and J is TRBJ2-3; the DNA was not compared with TRBD2, the D call given in the table. TRBV1 is reported as a pseudogene. The sample taken for sequencing was PBMCs or T cells enriched from blood (not recorded which). In DNA, the CDR3 is TGCACCAGCAGCCCTCCAGTACTACTAGCGGGATCTAGCACAGATACGCAGTATTTT. It specifies CTSSPPVLLAGSSTDTQYF.